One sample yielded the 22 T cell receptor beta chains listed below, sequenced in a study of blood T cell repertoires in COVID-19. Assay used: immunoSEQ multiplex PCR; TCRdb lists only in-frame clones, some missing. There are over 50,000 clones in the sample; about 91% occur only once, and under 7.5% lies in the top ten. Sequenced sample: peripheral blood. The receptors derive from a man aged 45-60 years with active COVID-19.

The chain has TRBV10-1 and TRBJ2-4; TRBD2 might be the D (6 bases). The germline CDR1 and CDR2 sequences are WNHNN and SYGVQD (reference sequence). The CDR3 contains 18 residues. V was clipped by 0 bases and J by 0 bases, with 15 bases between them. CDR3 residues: CASSESLASDSAKNIQYF. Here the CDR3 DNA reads TGCGCCAGCAGTGAGTCCTTGGCTAGCGATTCAGCCAAAAACATTCAGTACTTC.

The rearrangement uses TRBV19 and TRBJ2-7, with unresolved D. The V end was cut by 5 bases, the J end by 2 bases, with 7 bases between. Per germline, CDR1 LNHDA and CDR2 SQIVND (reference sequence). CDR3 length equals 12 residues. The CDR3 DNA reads TGTGCCAGTAGTGCGAGTGCCTACGAGCAGTACTTC. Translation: CASSASAYEQYF.

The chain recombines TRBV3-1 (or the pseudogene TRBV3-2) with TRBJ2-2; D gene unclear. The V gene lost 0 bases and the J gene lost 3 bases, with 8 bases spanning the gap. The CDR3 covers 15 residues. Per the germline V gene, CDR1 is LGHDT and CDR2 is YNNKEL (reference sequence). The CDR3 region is CASSQEIAYTGELFF. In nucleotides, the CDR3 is TGTGCCAGCAGCCAAGAAATAGCCTACACCGGGGAGCTGTTTTTT.

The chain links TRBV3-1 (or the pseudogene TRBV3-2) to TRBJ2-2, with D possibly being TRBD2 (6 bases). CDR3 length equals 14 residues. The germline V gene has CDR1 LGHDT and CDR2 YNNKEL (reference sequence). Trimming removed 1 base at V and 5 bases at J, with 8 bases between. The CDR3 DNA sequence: TGTGCCAGCAGCCAAGTTGGGGGGACCGGGGAGCTGTTTTTT. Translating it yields CASSQVGGTGELFF.

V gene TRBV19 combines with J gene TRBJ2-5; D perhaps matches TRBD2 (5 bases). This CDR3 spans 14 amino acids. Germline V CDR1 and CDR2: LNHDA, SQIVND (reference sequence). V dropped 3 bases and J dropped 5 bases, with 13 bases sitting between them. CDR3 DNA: TGTGCCAGTAGTATCGCGGCCAGAGGGGAGACCCAGTACTTC. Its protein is CASSIAARGETQYF.

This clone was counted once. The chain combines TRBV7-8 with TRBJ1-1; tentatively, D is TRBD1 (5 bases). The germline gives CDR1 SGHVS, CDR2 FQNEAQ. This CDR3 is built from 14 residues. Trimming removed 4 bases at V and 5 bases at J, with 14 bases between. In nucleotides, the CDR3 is TGTGCCAGCAGCTCCGGGGGGGGTAGGACTGAAGCTTTCTTT. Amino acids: CASSSGGGRTEAFF.

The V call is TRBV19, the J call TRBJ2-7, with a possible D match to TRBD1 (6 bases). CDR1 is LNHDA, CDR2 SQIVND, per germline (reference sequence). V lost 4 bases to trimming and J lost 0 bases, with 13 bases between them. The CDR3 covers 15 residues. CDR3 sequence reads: CASSTSSDSSYEQYF. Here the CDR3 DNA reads TGTGCCAGTAGTACCTCATCGGACAGCTCCTACGAGCAGTACTTC.

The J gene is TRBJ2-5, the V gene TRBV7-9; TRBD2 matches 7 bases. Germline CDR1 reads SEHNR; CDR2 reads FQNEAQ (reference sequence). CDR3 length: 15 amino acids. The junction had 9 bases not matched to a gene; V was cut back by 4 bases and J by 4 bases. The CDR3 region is CASSSIERETETQYF. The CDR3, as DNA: TGTGCCAGCAGCTCCATCGAGCGGGAAACAGAGACCCAGTACTTC.

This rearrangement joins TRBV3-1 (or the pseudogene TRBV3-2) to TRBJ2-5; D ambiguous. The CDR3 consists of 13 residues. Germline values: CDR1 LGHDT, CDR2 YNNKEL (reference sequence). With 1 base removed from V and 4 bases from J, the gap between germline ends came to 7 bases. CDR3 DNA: TGTGCCAGCAGCCAAGTCGAGAGAGAGACCCAGTACTTC. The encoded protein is CASSQVERETQYF.

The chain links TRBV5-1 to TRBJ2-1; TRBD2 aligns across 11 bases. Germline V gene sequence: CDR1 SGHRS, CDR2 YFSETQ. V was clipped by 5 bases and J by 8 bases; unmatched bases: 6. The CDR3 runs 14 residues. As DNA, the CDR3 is TGCGCCAGCAGGGTAGCGGGGGGGCTCGATGAGCAGTTCTTC. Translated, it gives CASRVAGGLDEQFF.

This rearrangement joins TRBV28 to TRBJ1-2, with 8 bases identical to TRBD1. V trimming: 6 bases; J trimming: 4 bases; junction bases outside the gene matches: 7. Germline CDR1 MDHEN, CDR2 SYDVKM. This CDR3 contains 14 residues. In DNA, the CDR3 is TGTGCCAGCAGCCAAATGACAGGGGTCTATGGCTACACCTTC. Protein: CASSQMTGVYGYTF.

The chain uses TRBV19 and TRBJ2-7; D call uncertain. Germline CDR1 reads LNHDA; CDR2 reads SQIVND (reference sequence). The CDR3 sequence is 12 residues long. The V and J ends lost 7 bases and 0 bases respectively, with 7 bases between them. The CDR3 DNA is TGTGCCAGTATGGCGGCCTCCTACGAGCAGTACTTC. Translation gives CASMAASYEQYF.

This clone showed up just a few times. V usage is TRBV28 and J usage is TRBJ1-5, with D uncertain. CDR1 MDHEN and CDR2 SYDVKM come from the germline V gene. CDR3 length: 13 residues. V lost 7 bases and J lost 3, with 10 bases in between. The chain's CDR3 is CASTHTNNQPQHF. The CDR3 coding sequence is TGTGCCAGCACGCACACCAACAATCAGCCCCAGCATTTT.

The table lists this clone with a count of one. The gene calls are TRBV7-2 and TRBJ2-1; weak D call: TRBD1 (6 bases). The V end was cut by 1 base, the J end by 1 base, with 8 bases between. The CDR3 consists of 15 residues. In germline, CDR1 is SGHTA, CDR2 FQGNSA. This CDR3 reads CASSLERGSYNEQFF. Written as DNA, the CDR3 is TGTGCCAGCAGCTTAGAGAGGGGGTCCTACAATGAGCAGTTCTTC.

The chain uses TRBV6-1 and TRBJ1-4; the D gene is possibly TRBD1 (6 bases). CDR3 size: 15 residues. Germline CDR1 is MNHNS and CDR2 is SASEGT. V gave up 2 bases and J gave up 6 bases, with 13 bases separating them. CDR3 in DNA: TGTGCCAGCAGTGAATATCAGGGGCGGGATGAAAAACTGTTTTTT. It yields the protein CASSEYQGRDEKLFF.

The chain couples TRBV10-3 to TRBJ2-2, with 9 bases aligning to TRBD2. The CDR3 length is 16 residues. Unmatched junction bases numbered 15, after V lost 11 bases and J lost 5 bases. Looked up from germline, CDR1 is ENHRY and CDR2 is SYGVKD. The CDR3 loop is CAVEVAGAGLTGELFF. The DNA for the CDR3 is TGTGCCGTCGAGGTAGCGGGAGCCGGGTTGACCGGGGAGCTGTTTTTT.

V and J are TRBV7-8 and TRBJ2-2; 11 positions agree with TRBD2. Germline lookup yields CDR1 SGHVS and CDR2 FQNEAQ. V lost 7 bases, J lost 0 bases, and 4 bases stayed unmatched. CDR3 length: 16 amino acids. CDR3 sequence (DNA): TGTGCCAGCACCCCACTAGCGGGAGCGAACACCGGGGAGCTGTTTTTT. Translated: CASTPLAGANTGELFF.

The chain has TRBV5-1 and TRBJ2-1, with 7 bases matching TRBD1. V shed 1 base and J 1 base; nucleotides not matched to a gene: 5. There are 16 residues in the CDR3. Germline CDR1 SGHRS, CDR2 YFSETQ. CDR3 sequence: CASSLSGQQSYNEQFF. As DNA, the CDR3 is TGCGCCAGCAGCTTGTCGGGACAGCAATCCTACAATGAGCAGTTCTTC.

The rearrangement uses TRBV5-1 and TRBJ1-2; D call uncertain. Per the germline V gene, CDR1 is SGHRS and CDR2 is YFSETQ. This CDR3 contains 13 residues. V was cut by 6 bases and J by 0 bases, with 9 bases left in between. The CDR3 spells CASTDITNYGYTF. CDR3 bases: TGCGCCAGCACAGATATCACTAACTATGGCTACACCTTC.

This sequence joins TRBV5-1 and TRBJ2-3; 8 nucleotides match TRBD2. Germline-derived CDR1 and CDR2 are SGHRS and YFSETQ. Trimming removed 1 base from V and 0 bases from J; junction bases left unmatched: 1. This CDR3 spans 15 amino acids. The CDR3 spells CASSLTSGSTDTQYF. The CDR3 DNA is TGCGCCAGCAGCTTGACTAGCGGTAGCACAGATACGCAGTATTTT. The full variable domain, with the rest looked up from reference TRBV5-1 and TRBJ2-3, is KAGVTQTPRYLIKTRGQQVTLSCSPISGHRSVSWYQQTPGQGLQFLFEYFSETQRNKGNFPGRFSGRQFSNSRSEMNVSTLELGDSALYLCASSLTSGSTDTQYFGPGTRLTVL.

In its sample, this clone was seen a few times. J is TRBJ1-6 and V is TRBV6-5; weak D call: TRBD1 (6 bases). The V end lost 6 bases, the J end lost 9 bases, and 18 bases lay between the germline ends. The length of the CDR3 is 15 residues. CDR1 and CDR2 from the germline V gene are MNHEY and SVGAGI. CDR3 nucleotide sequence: TGTGCCAGCAGGGGAGGGGGACTCCGAAGTTCACCCCTCCACTTT. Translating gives CASRGGGLRSSPLHF.

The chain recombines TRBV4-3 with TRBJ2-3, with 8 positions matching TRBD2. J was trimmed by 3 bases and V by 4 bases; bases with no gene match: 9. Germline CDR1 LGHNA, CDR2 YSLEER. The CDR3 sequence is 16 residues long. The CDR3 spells CASSLTAGGGTDTQYF. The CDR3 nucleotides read TGCGCCAGCAGCCTAACGGCGGGGGGAGGTACAGATACGCAGTATTTT.